These 22 T cell receptor beta chains came from one sample sequenced in a study of blood T cell repertoires in COVID-19. Profiling relied on immunoSEQ multiplex PCR, and the TCRdb table lists in-frame clones only, not all of them. The data show about 190,000 clones, roughly 83% seen once. Sample: PBMCs or T cells enriched from blood (not recorded which). The source of these receptors is a woman aged 30 to 39 who had recovered from COVID-19.

The chain combines TRBV28 with TRBJ2-7, with D unresolved. Trimming shortened V by 8 bases and J by 5 bases, and 16 bases separated the two germline ends. The CDR3 spans 13 residues. Germline V gene lookup returns CDR1 MDHEN and CDR2 SYDVKM. CDR3 nucleotide sequence: TGTGCCAGCTCCCAAAGTCGGGTAAACGAGCAGTACGTC. It specifies CASSQSRVNEQYV.

This chain uses TRBV5-8 with TRBJ1-1; D is unclear. Germline V gene data show CDR1 as SGHTS and CDR2 as YDEGEE. Trimming cost V 6 bases and J 1 base, with 10 bases left between them. CDR3 size: 13 residues. CDR3 sequence: CASTYYRNTEAFF. The CDR3 coding sequence is TGTGCCAGCACCTATTATCGGAACACTGAAGCTTTCTTT.

This clone was seen a single time. J is TRBJ2-3 and V is TRBV24-1; D gene unclear. Germline V lookup: CDR1 KGHDR, CDR2 SFDVKD. CDR3 length equals 12 residues. V dropped 7 bases and J dropped 5 bases, with 9 bases sitting between them. CDR3 amino acids: CATRSIGDTQYF. Here the CDR3 DNA reads TGTGCCACCAGGTCTATTGGAGATACGCAGTATTTT.

The chain couples TRBV2 to TRBJ2-5, with TRBD2 matching 11 bases. Per the germline V gene, CDR1 is SNHLY and CDR2 is FYNNEI. The V and J ends lost 6 bases and 2 bases, in that order; junction bases with no gene match: 2. The CDR3 spans 14 residues. This chain's CDR3 is CASRGLAVQETQYF. DNA of the CDR3: TGTGCCAGCAGGGGACTAGCGGTTCAAGAGACCCAGTACTTC.

This clone was seen only once. The V and J genes are TRBV24-1 and TRBJ2-2; TRBD2 might be the D (6 bases). Trimming cost V 9 bases and J 6 bases, with 10 bases left between them. The germline V gene has CDR1 KGHDR and CDR2 SFDVKD. The CDR3 has 12 residues. In DNA form, the CDR3 reads TGTGCCACCTCCCCGGGGGCCGGGGAGCTGTTTTTT. Its protein is CATSPGAGELFF.

The sample holds one count of this clone. The chain joins TRBV5-1 to TRBJ1-5; D is perhaps TRBD1 (5 bases). V lost 4 bases, J lost 5 bases, and 16 bases lay in between. This CDR3 contains 15 residues. The germline gives CDR1 SGHRS, CDR2 YFSETQ. The CDR3 nucleotides are TGCGCCAGCAGCCTGGGGGGAGGAGGGGATCAGCCCCAGCATTTT. Translated: CASSLGGGGDQPQHF.

The chain carries TRBV7-2 and TRBJ2-7, with a possible D match to TRBD2 (5 bases). Germline CDR1 and CDR2: SGHTA and FQGNSA. This CDR3 comprises 14 residues. V was trimmed by 6 bases and J by 0 bases, leaving 12 bases between them. The CDR3, as DNA: TGTGCCAGCAGTTCGAGGGCAGCCTCCTACGAGCAGTACGTC. It codes for CASSSRAASYEQYV.

The chain has TRBV6-5 and TRBJ2-2; TRBD1 is a possible D gene (5 bases). Trimming removed 6 bases from V and 1 base from J, with 9 bases in between. There are 14 residues in the CDR3. Germline CDR1 is MNHEY and CDR2 is SVGAGI. The CDR3, as DNA: TGTGCCAGCAGGACGACAGTGAACACCGGGGAGCTGTTTTTT. It encodes CASRTTVNTGELFF.

As regards this clone: Relative to the germline gene, one junction end is altered; a read error may explain this. The chain links TRBV7-7 to TRBJ2-5, with 7 bases aligning to TRBD2. Per the germline V gene, CDR1 is SSHAT and CDR2 is FNYEAQ (reference sequence). CDR3 length: 15 residues. CDR3 loop: CASSLASGSEETQYF. DNA of the CDR3: TGTGCTAGCAGCTTAGCTAGCGGTTCAGAAGAGACCCAGTACTTC.

Of note for this clone: The sample holds other DNA sequences that translate to the same CDR3. The chain couples TRBV30 to TRBJ2-1, with 9 bases that match TRBD2. V trimming: 2 bases; J trimming: 2 bases; junction bases outside the gene matches: 4. The CDR3 contains 15 residues. Germline V gene lookup returns CDR1 GTSNPN and CDR2 SVGIG (reference sequence). For the CDR3, the DNA is TGTGCCTGGAGTCGGCGGGAGGGCACCTACAATGAGCAGTTCTTC. Residues: CAWSRREGTYNEQFF.

V and J are TRBV7-9 and TRBJ2-2, with a tentative D call TRBD1 (5 bases). Germline CDR1 SEHNR, CDR2 FQNEAQ (reference sequence). V gave up 4 bases and J gave up 6 bases, with 9 bases separating them. This CDR3 contains 13 residues. The CDR3 nucleotides read TGTGCCAGCAGCTCCAGGGTCGCCGGGGAGCTGTTTTTT. It codes for CASSSRVAGELFF.

This clone was counted only a few times. This chain uses TRBV9 with TRBJ2-3; D unclear. This CDR3 spans 13 amino acids. Per the germline V gene, CDR1 is SGDLS and CDR2 is YYNGEE. Trimming pared 0 bases from V and 10 bases from J, leaving 12 bases between. As DNA, the CDR3 is TGTGCCAGCAGCGTAGGGCCGGGTATGGCGCAGTATTTT. As protein: CASSVGPGMAQYF.

The rearrangement uses TRBV7-8 and TRBJ1-5, with TRBD1 as a possible D gene (5 bases). The CDR3 totals 15 residues. V lost 4 bases, J lost 0 bases, and 10 bases lay in between. The V gene's germline CDR1 is SGHVS and CDR2 FQNEAQ. In DNA form, the CDR3 reads TGTGCCAGCAGCTCAAGGACAAATAGCAATCAGCCCCAGCATTTT. Its protein is CASSSRTNSNQPQHF.

This rearrangement joins TRBV7-3 to TRBJ2-1; 7 nucleotides line up with TRBD2. The CDR3 contains 16 residues. Trimming removed 5 bases from V and 0 bases from J; junction bases left unmatched: 7. Germline loops: CDR1 SGHTA, CDR2 FQGTGA. The CDR3 nucleotides are TGTGCCAGCAGCCCCCGAGCGGGAAGCTCCTACAATGAGCAGTTCTTC. Amino acid sequence: CASSPRAGSSYNEQFF.

The J gene is TRBJ1-1, the V gene TRBV9; D gene ambiguous. V lost 1 base and J lost 0, with 10 bases in between. CDR1 and CDR2 (germline): SGDLS, YYNGEE. The length of the CDR3 is 15 residues. The CDR3 sequence: CASSVPEVMNTEAFF. Written as DNA, the CDR3 is TGTGCCAGCAGCGTACCGGAGGTTATGAACACTGAAGCTTTCTTT.

The chain is built from TRBV7-8 and TRBJ2-2; 7 nucleotides match TRBD2. CDR1 SGHVS and CDR2 FQNEAQ come from the germline V gene. J was trimmed by 1 base and V by 2 bases; bases with no gene match: 10. The CDR3 sequence is 18 residues long. This CDR3 is CASSLRRAGNLNTGELFF. The CDR3 region has the DNA TGTGCCAGCAGCTTAAGGCGAGCGGGGAACCTGAACACCGGGGAGCTGTTTTTT.

This clone was found many times. The chain has TRBV7-2 and TRBJ1-5; D call uncertain. The ends were cut back, 3 bases at V and 7 bases at J, with 13 bases in the middle. Germline CDR1 and CDR2: SGHTA and FQGNSA. The CDR3 length is 14 residues. CDR3 in amino acids: CASSLLSGGQPQHF. DNA of the CDR3: TGTGCCAGCAGCTTGTTGTCGGGTGGCCAGCCCCAGCATTTT.

This clone was counted a few times. The J gene is TRBJ2-6, the V gene TRBV19; D is perhaps TRBD1 (6 bases). Germline loops: CDR1 LNHDA, CDR2 SQIVND (reference sequence). The CDR3 loop spans 17 amino acids. V was pared by 3 bases and J by 0 bases, with 12 bases between. CDR3 nucleotide sequence: TGTGCCAGTAGTATCGTCAGGGGCAGCTCTGGGGCCAACGTCCTGACTTTC. Amino acids: CASSIVRGSSGANVLTF.

This chain connects TRBV14 to TRBJ2-2, with TRBD2 matching 9 bases. Germline V gives CDR1 SGHDN, CDR2 FVKESK. The length of the CDR3 is 18 residues. V lost 4 bases and J lost 5; bases outside the gene matches: 14. CDR3 sequence reads: CASSPPARREGRTGELFF. Here the CDR3 DNA reads TGTGCCAGCAGCCCCCCGGCACGGCGGGAGGGAAGAACCGGGGAGCTGTTTTTT.

This clone was seen more than once but under ten times. The chain is built from TRBV4-1 and TRBJ2-2; D is unresolved. Germline V gene sequence: CDR1 MGHRA, CDR2 YSYEKL. CDR3 length equals 15 residues. Trimming shortened V by 0 bases and J by 0 bases, and 5 bases separated the two germline ends. The CDR3 DNA sequence: TGCGCCAGCAGCCAAGAGGCGGCGAACACCGGGGAGCTGTTTTTT. It specifies CASSQEAANTGELFF.

V gene TRBV5-1 combines with J gene TRBJ1-1; tentatively, D is TRBD1 (5 bases). The CDR3 contains 14 residues. The V gene's germline CDR1 is SGHRS and CDR2 YFSETQ. V lost 0 bases and J lost 12, with 18 bases in between. DNA for the CDR3: TGCGCCAGCAGCTTGGAGCGCGGGGCCGCAAAAACTTTCTTT. It is translated as CASSLERGAAKTFF.

V is TRBV6-5 and J is TRBJ1-6, with unresolved D. The V and J ends lost 2 bases and 0 bases respectively, with 8 bases between them. The CDR3 contains 16 residues. The germline V gene encodes CDR1 MNHEY and CDR2 SVGAGI. The CDR3 DNA follows: TGTGCCAGCAGTTACACCACGAGCTCCTATAATTCACCCCTCCACTTT. It yields the protein CASSYTTSSYNSPLHF.